The clone carrying this TCR beta chain was picked up one time. Its target is not known. The junction had 11 bases not matched to a gene; V was cut back by 3 bases and J by 5 bases. Germline-derived CDR1 and CDR2 are SNHLY and FYNNEI. CDR3 length: 16 residues. With 60 Vbeta and 13 Jbeta primers, the PCR was carried out. Sequenced by immunoSEQ multiplex PCR; TCRdb stores in-frame clones only, minus some. Of approximately 150,000 clones in the sample, about four fifths are singletons; the top ten hold around 0.96%. This entry belongs to a study of cytomegalovirus exposure and HLA in healthy donors. Study-level findings and limits: In vitro data verified a few CMV-associated chains as specific for CMV antigens. Earlier analysis yielded a pattern in which most TCR beta V segments were productive about 87% or about 30% of the time.

Material: PBMCs. The receptor's source is a man aged 25 to 40 in good health and CMV-seronegative. The gene calls are TRBV2 and TRBJ1-1, with 8 nucleotides matching TRBD1. CDR3 in amino acids: CASSETGDPQRTEAFF. The CDR3 bases are TGTGCCAGCAGTGAGACAGGGGACCCGCAGCGTACTGAAGCTTTCTTT.